This T cell receptor beta chain was sequenced in a study of blood T cell repertoires in COVID-19. This CDR3 has 15 residues. The V gene's germline CDR1 is SEHNR and CDR2 FQNEAQ (reference sequence). The ends were cut back, 5 bases at V and 8 bases at J, with 18 bases in the middle. Original processing notes: Researchers report that nucleated cell counts were estimated from reference gene primer amplification. Sequencing used immunoSEQ multiplex PCR; TCRdb keeps in-frame clones, though not all of them. V and J calls and clone size are copied from that table; D and trimming were computed from the DNA. The table records about 98,000 clones, more than 75% of them present only once.

The chain has TRBV7-9 and TRBJ1-4; D gene ambiguous. Sequenced sample: peripheral blood. The TCR originated in a man older than 75 with acute or convalescent COVID-19. The CDR3, as DNA: TGTGCCAGCAGCAACACCGCGGGGTCGTCAGAAAAACTGTTTTTT. Protein product: CASSNTAGSSEKLFF.